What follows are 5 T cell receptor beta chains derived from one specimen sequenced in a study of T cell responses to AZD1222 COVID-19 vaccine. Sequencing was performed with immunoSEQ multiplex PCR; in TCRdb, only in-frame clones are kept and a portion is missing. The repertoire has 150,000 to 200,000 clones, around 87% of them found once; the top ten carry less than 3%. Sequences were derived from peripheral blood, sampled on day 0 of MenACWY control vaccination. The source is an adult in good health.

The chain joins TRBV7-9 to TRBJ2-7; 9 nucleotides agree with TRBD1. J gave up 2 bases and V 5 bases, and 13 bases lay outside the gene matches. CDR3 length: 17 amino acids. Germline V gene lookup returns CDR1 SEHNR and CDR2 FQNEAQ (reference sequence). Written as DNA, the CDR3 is TGTGCCAGCAGCCAGGTACAGGGGGCGGGACTACCCTACGAGCAGTACTTC. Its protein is CASSQVQGAGLPYEQYF. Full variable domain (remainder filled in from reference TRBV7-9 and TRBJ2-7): DTGVSQNPRHKITKRGQNVTFRCDPISEHNRLYWYRQTLGQGPEFLTYFQNEAQLEKSRLLSDRFSAERPKGSFSTLEIQRTEQGDSAMYLCASSQVQGAGLPYEQYFGPGTRLTVT.

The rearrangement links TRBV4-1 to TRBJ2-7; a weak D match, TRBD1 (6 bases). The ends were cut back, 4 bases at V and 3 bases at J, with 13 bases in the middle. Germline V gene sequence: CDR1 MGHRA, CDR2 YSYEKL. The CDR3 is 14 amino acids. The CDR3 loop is CASSPEGDNYEQYF. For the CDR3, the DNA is TGCGCCAGCAGCCCCGAGGGGGATAACTACGAGCAGTACTTC.

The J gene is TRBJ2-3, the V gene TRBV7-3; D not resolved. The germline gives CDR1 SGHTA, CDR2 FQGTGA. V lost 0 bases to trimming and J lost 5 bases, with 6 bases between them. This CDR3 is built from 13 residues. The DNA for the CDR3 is TGTGCCAGCAGCTTAACTTCTGGAGATACGCAGTATTTT. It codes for CASSLTSGDTQYF.

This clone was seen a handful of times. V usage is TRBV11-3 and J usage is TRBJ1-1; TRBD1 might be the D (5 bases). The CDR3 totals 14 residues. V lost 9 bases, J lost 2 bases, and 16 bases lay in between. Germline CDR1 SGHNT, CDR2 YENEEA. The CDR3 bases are TGTGCCAGTGCCCAAGGGGACGGCAACACTGAAGCTTTCTTT. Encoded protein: CASAQGDGNTEAFF.

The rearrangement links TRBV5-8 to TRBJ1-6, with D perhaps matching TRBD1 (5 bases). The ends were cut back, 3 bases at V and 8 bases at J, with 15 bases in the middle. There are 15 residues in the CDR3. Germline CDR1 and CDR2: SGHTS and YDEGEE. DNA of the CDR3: TGTGCCAGCAGCTCCTTGACAGATCCCTATTCACCCCTCCACTTT. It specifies CASSSLTDPYSPLHF.